This T cell receptor (beta chain) was captured by sequencing in a study of shared clonotypes between healthy human individuals. CDR1 is SNHLY and CDR2 is FYNNEI in the germline V gene. V dropped 6 bases and J dropped 3; count of bases not matched to a gene: 8. The CDR3 extends over 15 amino acids. Measured with immunoSEQ multiplex PCR; TCRdb has only the in-frame clones, and not every one. The sample shows about 490,000 clones, approximately 79% of them seen only once. This chain links TRBV2 with TRBJ2-1, with 7 bases fitting TRBD1. The sample comprised PBMCs. The source is a woman in her thirties or forties in good health. Some clones in this sample may be carry-over from other donors' samples. The chain's CDR3 is CASSPRGQYYNEQFF. CDR3 in DNA: TGTGCCAGCAGCCCGAGGGGACAGTACTACAATGAGCAGTTCTTC.